This entry is about one TCR beta chain. The antigen is not known. TCRdb reprocessed the 5' RACE reads, keeping one entry per CDR3 protein, no DNA. Here the sample table reports fewer than 450,000 distinct CDR3 sequences. The data stem from a study of monozygotic twins with inflammatory bowel disease. Study outcomes and limitations: Patient repertoires may have gained variability from differing immunosuppressive treatments. No discrimination was achieved between different T cell subtypes. Repertoire similarity did not differ between concordant and discordant twins, perhaps due to limited power. Especially where disease activity was present, IBD patients had fewer clonotypes in common with others than healthy twins did.

The CDR3 totals 13 residues. Germline V gene sequence: CDR1 GTSNPN, CDR2 SVGIG (reference sequence). The sequenced material came from blood. The TCR was taken from a human donor with ulcerative colitis or Crohn's disease, or a healthy co-twin of an affected twin (not recorded which). J is TRBJ2-7 and V is TRBV30; TCRdb's D gene call, TRBD2, goes unchecked for lack of DNA. CDR3 protein: CAWSGGFSYEQYF.